These T cell receptor beta chains were read from a single sample in a study of Graves' ophthalmopathy and Graves' hyperthyroidism. One entry per CDR3 protein results from TCRdb running MiXCR on the multiplex PCR reads. This table holds about 550,000 distinct CDR3 sequences, just under 40% found once. The sequenced sample consisted of peripheral blood or thyroid tissue (not recorded which). The source is an adult man with Graves' hyperthyroidism. CDR3s include the opening cysteine and the closing phenylalanine or tryptophan. D genes are given only for firm matches. Not every row has a clone size; where given, it reads once, few, many or a size class.

few	TRBV12-3/TRBV12-4	TRBJ2-7	TRBD1	TGTGCCAGCAGTTTAGGGGCTTGGGACAGGGGTATAACCTACGAGCAGTACTTC	CASSLGAWDRGITYEQYF
-	TRBV7-9	TRBJ2-1	TRBD2	TGTGCCAGCAGCTCCCGGACTAGCGGGAGAGAGCAGTTCTTC	CASSSRTSGREQFF
many	TRBV12-3/TRBV12-4	TRBJ1-2	TRBD1	TGTGCCAGCAGATCTAGCCCGGGACAGGGTACTAACTATGGCTACACCTTC	CASRSSPGQGTNYGYTF
many	TRBV20-1	TRBJ1-6	-	TGCAGTGCTTCTGCAGGGGCCGCGGGAGGTAATTCACCCCTCCACTTT	CSASAGAAGGNSPLHF
-	TRBV7-9	TRBJ1-4	TRBD1	TGCGCCAGCAGCTTGCAAGGGGGCGAAGAAAAACTGTTTTTT	CASSLQGGEEKLFF
-	TRBV7-8	TRBJ2-5	TRBD1	TGTGCCAGCAGCCCTATGGGACAGCCACAAGAGACCCAGTACTTC	CASSPMGQPQETQYF
many	TRBV7-9	TRBJ1-4	-	TGTGCCAGCAGCGCGCCACAGGGTATGAGTGAAAAACTGTTTTTT	CASSAPQGMSEKLFF
few	TRBV7-2	TRBJ2-3	TRBD2	TGTGCCAGCAGCGCCCGACTAGCGGGGGCGGCGGATACGCAGTATTTT	CASSARLAGAADTQYF
few	TRBV7-9	TRBJ1-1	-	TGTGCCAGCAGCCTAGGACCGGGAGAAAAAGCTTTCTTT	CASSLGPGEKAFF
-	TRBV24-1	TRBJ2-7	TRBD1	TGTGCCACCAGGGACAGGGAGCAGTACTTC	CATRDREQYF
-	TRBV7-2	TRBJ1-4	-	TGTGCCAGCAGCTTACGGGCGGGACGTCTTGAAAAACTGTTTTTT	CASSLRAGRLEKLFF
-	TRBV27	TRBJ1-5	-	TGTGCCAGCAGTGACTCGACAGTACTCGGCAATCAGCCCCAGCATTTT	CASSDSTVLGNQPQHF
many	TRBV13	TRBJ2-5	-	TGTGCCAGCAGCTTAAGGTCTAGCCCTACGGAGACCCAGTACTTC	CASSLRSSPTETQYF
-	TRBV7-9	TRBJ1-2	-	TGCGCCAGCAGCTTGGCGGCTAGCGAGAACTATGGCTACACCTTC	CASSLAASENYGYTF
few	TRBV19	TRBJ2-7	TRBD1	TGTGCCAGTAGCCCGGGACAGGGGTTTTCCTACGAGCAGTACTTC	CASSPGQGFSYEQYF
many	TRBV20-1	TRBJ2-2	TRBD2	TGCAGTGCAACCCTAGCGGGGGGTGTCGGGGAGCTGTTTTTT	CSATLAGGVGELFF
-	TRBV15	TRBJ1-1	-	TGTGCCACCAGCAGAGGAGGTAGCGGGACCGCGAACACTGAAGCTTTCTTT	CATSRGGSGTANTEAFF
-	TRBV10-3	TRBJ1-1	-	TGTGCCATCAGTGAGTCGACTCGTGAGAACACTGAAGCTTTCTTT	CAISESTRENTEAFF
many	TRBV5-1	TRBJ1-2	-	TGCGCCAGCAGCCTAAGTGGTACGGAGCTTGGATATGGCTACACCTTC	CASSLSGTELGYGYTF
many	TRBV3-1	TRBJ1-6	-	TGTGCCAGCAGCCGAGAGAATTCACCCCTCCACTTT	CASSRENSPLHF
-	TRBV19	TRBJ2-3	-	TGTGCCAGTAGTCGTGACAGCGAACTCACAGATACGCAGTATTTT	CASSRDSELTDTQYF
many	TRBV7-8	TRBJ2-7	TRBD2	TGTGCCAGCAGCTTAGTTGGGCTAGCGGGAGAGATAGAGCAGTACTTC	CASSLVGLAGEIEQYF
many	TRBV6-5	TRBJ2-7	-	TGTGCCAGCAGTTACTCGAATGGGGTGTACGAGCAGTACTTC	CASSYSNGVYEQYF
few	TRBV20-1	TRBJ2-3	TRBD2	TGCAGTGCTAGTATCGGACTAGCGGGAGCAGATACGCAGTATTTT	CSASIGLAGADTQYF
many	TRBV6-1	TRBJ2-5	-	TGTGCCAGCGAGACTCCCCAAAGGGAGACCCAGTACTTC	CASETPQRETQYF
-	TRBV2	TRBJ2-2	-	TGTGCCAGCAGTGTGAACATGATAAACACCGGGGAGCTGTTTTTT	CASSVNMINTGELFF
many	TRBV10-3	TRBJ2-2	-	TGTGCCATCTTGGCTTCTAACACCGGGGAGCTGTTTTTT	CAILASNTGELFF
-	TRBV5-1	TRBJ2-6	-	TGCGCCAGCAGCTCGGACAGCGTCCTGACTTTC	CASSSDSVLTF
many	TRBV2	TRBJ1-5	TRBD1	TGTGCCAGCAGTTCCGGGACAGGGGGCTATAATCAGCCCCAGCATTTT	CASSSGTGGYNQPQHF
-	TRBV20-1	TRBJ1-3	TRBD1	TGCAGTGCTAGGACAGGGACTGGAGACACCATATATTTT	CSARTGTGDTIYF
-	TRBV2	TRBJ2-2	-	TGTGCCAGCAGTCCACTAGCAGAGACGAACACCGGGGAGCTGTTTTTT	CASSPLAETNTGELFF
many	TRBV7-6	TRBJ2-7	-	TGTGCCAGCAGCTTAGAGCAGGGGTTCTTGTACGAGCAGTACTTC	CASSLEQGFLYEQYF
-	TRBV9	TRBJ1-1	TRBD1	TGTGCCAGCAGCGAGGAGGGGGCCGACACTGAAGCTTTCTTT	CASSEEGADTEAFF
many	TRBV6-2/TRBV6-3	TRBJ2-5	TRBD2	TGTGCCAGCAGTTACCCGACGGGACGGGAGGAAGAGACCCAGTACTTC	CASSYPTGREEETQYF
few	TRBV29-1	TRBJ2-7	-	TGCAGCGTTGAAGACGCGGAGAACTACGAGCAGTACTTC	CSVEDAENYEQYF
many	TRBV5-8	TRBJ1-6	TRBD1	TGTGCCAGCAGCATTACAGGGGTGAATTCACCCCTCCACTTT	CASSITGVNSPLHF
-	TRBV20-1	TRBJ2-5	TRBD1	TGCAGTGCTAGTAGAGGCGCAGGGGGCTTTGAGACCCAGTACTTC	CSASRGAGGFETQYF
many	TRBV12-3/TRBV12-4	TRBJ1-1	-	TGTGCCAGCAGTTTAATTGGAGTAAACACTGAAGCTTTCTTT	CASSLIGVNTEAFF
many	TRBV7-3	TRBJ2-2	TRBD2	TGTGCCAGCAGCCCTAGCGGGGGCGGCGGGGAGCTGTTTTTT	CASSPSGGGGELFF
many	TRBV2	TRBJ2-6	-	TGTGCCAGCAGTGACGCTCGGGTCCCTGGGGCCAACGTCCTGACTTTC	CASSDARVPGANVLTF
few	TRBV11-1	TRBJ2-2	TRBD1	TGTGCCAGCAGCCAAGCTGAAACCGGGACAGGGGGCGCGAACACCGGGGAGCTGTTTTTT	CASSQAETGTGGANTGELFF